The 15 T cell receptor beta chains in this list originate from one sample, sequenced in a study of shared clonotypes between healthy human individuals. Naive CD8 cells, CD45RO-negative and positively selected for CCR7, excluded terminally differentiated effector memory CD45RA+ cells. Method: immunoSEQ multiplex PCR; TCRdb's copy keeps in-frame clones and lacks some. Among around 620,000 clones listed, approximately 95% were seen once. The sequencing sample was made of naive CD8+ T cells sorted from blood. The receptor set was obtained from a woman aged 25 to 39 in good health.

The chain joins TRBV11-2 to TRBJ2-7, with TRBD2 identical over 8 bases. J was trimmed by 2 bases and V by 1 base; bases with no gene match: 4. The CDR3 loop spans 15 amino acids. Germline lookup yields CDR1 SGHAT and CDR2 FQNNGV. CDR3 in DNA: TGTGCCAGCAGCTTAGCGGGACTAGGGACCTACGAGCAGTACTTC. This codes for CASSLAGLGTYEQYF.

V and J are TRBV9 and TRBJ2-7; a weak D match, TRBD2 (7 bases). The CDR3 runs to 15 residues. Between the trimmed V and J ends, which lost 0 bases and 3 bases, there was a span of 13 bases. Germline CDR1 reads SGDLS; CDR2 reads YYNGEE. The CDR3 DNA sequence: TGTGCCAGCAGCGTAGATGAGGGAGGGGGCTACGAGCAGTACTTC. Translation: CASSVDEGGGYEQYF.

J is TRBJ2-7 and V is TRBV19; 7 bases align to TRBD2. The CDR3 contains 17 residues. The V and J ends lost 8 bases and 0 bases, in that order; junction bases with no gene match: 16. The germline V gene has CDR1 LNHDA and CDR2 SQIVND (reference sequence). In nucleotides, the CDR3 is TGTGCCAGTGGTACCCACTGGTCCGGCGGGAGCTCCTACGAGCAGTACTTC. This encodes CASGTHWSGGSSYEQYF.

J is TRBJ2-1 and V is TRBV13; 9 bases are a match to TRBD2. Germline V gene sequence: CDR1 PRHDT, CDR2 FYEKMQ (reference sequence). The CDR3 length is 15 residues. V trimming: 2 bases; J trimming: 7 bases; junction bases outside the gene matches: 6. In nucleotides, the CDR3 is TGTGCCAGCAGCTTAAATAGCGGGAGATTTAATGAGCAGTTCTTC. It encodes CASSLNSGRFNEQFF.

CDR3 amino acids: CASSYWDSAGEKLFF. In DNA, the CDR3 is TGTGCCAGCAGTTACTGGGACAGTGCGGGGGAAAAACTGTTTTTT. The chain couples TRBV6-5 to TRBJ1-4, with 7 bases identical to TRBD1. The CDR3 totals 15 residues. V lost 1 base, J lost 8 bases, and 7 bases stayed unmatched. Germline-derived CDR1 and CDR2 are MNHEY and SVGAGI.

The genes are TRBV7-6 and TRBJ1-4; 7 positions agree with TRBD1. V was clipped by 3 bases and J by 0 bases; unmatched bases: 7. Germline loops: CDR1 SGHVS, CDR2 FNYEAQ. This CDR3 is 17 amino acids long. The CDR3 is CASSLARQGATNEKLFF. The CDR3 DNA reads TGTGCCAGCAGCTTGGCGCGACAGGGAGCAACTAATGAAAAACTGTTTTTT.

The chain couples TRBV27 to TRBJ2-2, with D unclear. CDR1 and CDR2 (germline): MNHEY, SMNVEV (reference sequence). The length of the CDR3 is 13 residues. Trimming left V 5 bases short and J 3 bases short, with 7 bases between. The CDR3 sequence is CASSTFDTGELFF. The DNA for the CDR3 is TGTGCCAGCAGTACCTTCGACACCGGGGAGCTGTTTTTT.

The V and J genes are TRBV30 and TRBJ2-2, with D perhaps matching TRBD2 (6 bases). Trimming removed 1 base from V and 7 bases from J, with 10 bases in between. Germline CDR1 GTSNPN, CDR2 SVGIG (reference sequence). The CDR3 totals 13 residues. The CDR3 spells CAWSATRDGELFF. The CDR3, as DNA: TGTGCCTGGAGTGCGACTAGAGACGGGGAGCTGTTTTTT.

The chain has TRBV28 and TRBJ2-1; 8 bases match TRBD2. J lost 8 bases, V lost 5 bases, and 14 bases had no gene match. The CDR3 loop spans 16 amino acids. CDR1 is MDHEN, CDR2 SYDVKM, per germline. The CDR3 DNA is TGTGCCAGCAGTATCACACCCGGGACTAGGGGCGATGAGCAGTTCTTC. It yields the protein CASSITPGTRGDEQFF.

The chain recombines TRBV9 with TRBJ2-3; 11 positions match TRBD1. The CDR3 is 16 residues long. Germline lookup yields CDR1 SGDLS and CDR2 YYNGEE. Trimming removed 3 bases from V and 4 bases from J; junction bases left unmatched: 7. CDR3 nucleotide sequence: TGTGCCAGCAGCGCCCGGGACAGGGGGTTCGCAGATACGCAGTATTTT. Its translation is CASSARDRGFADTQYF.

V and J are TRBV11-1 and TRBJ2-1, with D hard to call. The CDR3 is made up of 16 amino acids. The germline gives CDR1 SGHAT, CDR2 FQDESV (reference sequence). V was shortened by 8 bases and J by 0 bases, with 17 bases between the two germline ends. In DNA form, the CDR3 reads TGTGCCAGCGCACCCGGGCGGTCGCCCTCCTACAATGAGCAGTTCTTC. This encodes CASAPGRSPSYNEQFF.

This sequence joins TRBV4-2 and TRBJ2-7, with a tentative D call TRBD1 (5 bases). The V gene's germline CDR1 is LGHNA and CDR2 YNFKEQ. This CDR3 comprises 18 residues. Trimming took off 0 bases at V and 0 bases at J, with 18 bases between the two ends. The CDR3 sequence: CASSQEYRLPRSSYEQYF. CDR3 nucleotides: TGTGCCAGCAGCCAAGAGTACAGGCTACCTAGGAGCTCCTACGAGCAGTACTTC.

On this clone itself: The sample contains more than one DNA sequence encoding this CDR3. This chain connects TRBV27 to TRBJ2-7; D unclear. Germline V gene data show CDR1 as MNHEY and CDR2 as SMNVEV (reference sequence). The CDR3 runs to 13 residues. V dropped 2 bases and J dropped 1 base, with 6 bases sitting between them. The CDR3 region is CASSLAGSYEQYF. Here the CDR3 DNA reads TGTGCCAGCAGTTTAGCCGGTTCCTACGAGCAGTACTTC.

Written as DNA, the CDR3 is TGTGCCACCTCAATAGCGGCTCGCTACAATGAGCAGTTCTTC. Its protein is CATSIAARYNEQFF. V is TRBV2 and J is TRBJ2-1; TRBD2 is a possible D gene (6 bases). V lost 10 bases and J 3 bases, leaving 16 bases between the germline ends. CDR1 and CDR2 (germline): SNHLY, FYNNEI. The CDR3 length is 14 residues.

The rearrangement joins TRBV12-5 to TRBJ2-7; D may be TRBD1 (5 bases). The V end was cut by 3 bases, the J end by 0 bases, with 18 bases between. Per the germline V gene, CDR1 is LGHNT and CDR2 is FRNRAP. This CDR3 spans 17 amino acids. The CDR3 DNA sequence: TGTGCTAGTGGTTTTATAGGGGCGATAAAAGTCTCCTACGAGCAGTACTTC. It yields the protein CASGFIGAIKVSYEQYF.